Listed below are T cell receptor beta chains from one sample, sequenced in a study of cytomegalovirus exposure and HLA in healthy donors. Sequencing used immunoSEQ multiplex PCR; TCRdb keeps in-frame clones, though not all of them. The repertoire holds fewer than 200,000 clones, with under 90% as singletons. Sequences were obtained from PBMCs. The receptors stem from a male donor in good health and CMV-seronegative. The CDR3 runs from the conserved cysteine through the conserved F or W. D genes are given only for firm matches. Rows may omit the clone size; those that give it use once, few, many or a size class.

CASSPQVPYGYTF | TGTGCCAGCAGCCCACAAGTACCATATGGCTACACCTTC | . | TRBV27 | . | TRBJ1-2
CASSEGGGDYGYTF | TGTGCCAGCAGTGAGGGAGGGGGTGACTATGGCTACACCTTC | . | TRBV2 | . | TRBJ1-2
CSSSSLAISTEAFF | TGTTCCAGCAGCTCTTTGGCCATCTCCACGGAAGCTTTCTTT | . | TRBV7-9 | . | TRBJ1-1
CASSELGLGGTPLHF | TGTGCCAGCAGTGAACTAGGCTTGGGGGGGACACCCCTCCACTTT | . | TRBV2 | . | TRBJ1-6
CASSLGSGGSDTQYF | TGTGCCAGCAGCTTGGGCTCAGGGGGCTCAGATACGCAGTATTTT | TRBD1 | TRBV5-5 | . | TRBJ2-3
CASSLQPQNTEAFF | TGTGCCAGTAGTTTACAGCCTCAGAACACTGAAGCTTTCTTT | . | TRBV19 | once | TRBJ1-1
CASRSGQGNTGELFF | TGCGCCAGCAGGTCGGGACAGGGGAACACCGGGGAGCTGTTTTTT | TRBD1 | TRBV5-1 | few | TRBJ2-2
CASSETSRGPDTQYF | TGTGCCAGCAGTGAGACGTCCAGGGGTCCCGATACGCAGTATTTT | . | TRBV6-1 | . | TRBJ2-3
CASSESQGRGSNQPQHF | TGTGCCAGCAGTGAAAGTCAAGGCAGGGGCTCGAATCAGCCCCAGCATTTT | . | TRBV2 | . | TRBJ1-5
CASSLLAGGPPDTQYF | TGTGCCAGCAGCTTACTCGCGGGGGGACCCCCAGATACGCAGTATTTT | TRBD2 | TRBV7-2 | . | TRBJ2-3
CASRLRDILSYEQYF | TGTGCCAGCAGACTCCGGGACATATTATCCTACGAGCAGTACTTC | . | TRBV27 | . | TRBJ2-7
CASSLEGTSGYEQYF | TGCGCCAGCAGCTTGGAGGGGACTAGCGGCTACGAGCAGTACTTC | TRBD2 | TRBV5-1 | . | TRBJ2-7
CASSPWGASGNTIYF | TGTGCCAGCAGCCCCTGGGGCGCATCTGGAAACACCATATATTTT | . | TRBV7-2 | . | TRBJ1-3
CASSLTGGTSTDTQYF | TGTGCCAGCAGCTTGACAGGGGGCACAAGCACAGATACGCAGTATTTT | TRBD1 | TRBV5-6 | . | TRBJ2-3
CASSLFGVDEQFF | TGTGCCAGCAGCTTGTTCGGGGTAGATGAGCAGTTCTTC | . | TRBV7-8 | few | TRBJ2-1
CASSSRGVMDTQYF | TGTGCCAGCAGCTCCCGGGGGGTCATGGATACGCAGTATTTT | TRBD2 | TRBV7-6 | . | TRBJ2-3
CASSPVGQNSPLHF | TGTGCCAGCAGCCCCGTGGGGCAGAATTCACCCCTCCACTTT | . | TRBV7-2 | . | TRBJ1-6
CASSLVGTNEQYF | TGTGCCAGCAGCTTAGTCGGGACAAACGAGCAGTACTTC | . | TRBV7-2 | . | TRBJ2-7
CASSLISGCEREGCEQFF | TGTGCCAGCAGTTTAATCTCAGGGTGCGAGCGGGAGGGTTGTGAGCAGTTCTTC | TRBD2 | TRBV27 | once | TRBJ2-1
CASKYDRVNSPLHF | TGTGCCAGCAAATATGACAGGGTTAATTCACCCCTCCACTTT | TRBD1 | TRBV2 | . | TRBJ1-6
CASSTATGGNTEASF | TGTGCCAGTAGTACCGCAACAGGGGGCAACACTGAAGCTTCCTTT | TRBD1 | TRBV19 | . | TRBJ1-1
CASSPQSNYGYTF | TGTGCCAGCAGCCCCCAGTCTAACTATGGCTACACCTTC | . | TRBV7-6 | . | TRBJ1-2
CASSYGGQGGTEAFF | TGTGCCAGCAGTTACGGGGGACAGGGCGGCACTGAAGCTTTCTTT | TRBD1 | TRBV6-6 | . | TRBJ1-1
CASSQGARSETQYF | TGTGCCAGCAGCCAGGGGGCCAGGTCGGAGACCCAGTACTTC | . | TRBV14 | . | TRBJ2-5
CASSPTRGAETQYF | TGTGCCAGCAGCCCGACCCGGGGGGCAGAGACCCAGTACTTC | . | TRBV6-6 | . | TRBJ2-5
CASSFKLGDVGTGSYEQYF | TGTGCCAGCAGTTTTAAGCTGGGAGATGTCGGGACAGGGTCCTACGAGCAGTACTTC | TRBD1 | TRBV28 | . | TRBJ2-7
CASSSHRGMDTQYF | TGTGCCAGCAGCTCCCACAGGGGGATGGATACGCAGTATTTT | TRBD1 | TRBV7-3 | . | TRBJ2-3
CASSPAGNYEQYF | TGTGCCAGCAGCCCCGCGGGGAACTACGAGCAGTACTTC | . | TRBV7-9 | . | TRBJ2-7
CASTQGRGSHNEQFF | TGTGCCAGCACCCAAGGTAGGGGCAGCCACAATGAGCAGTTCTTC | . | TRBV6-6 | . | TRBJ2-1
CASSLGSSYEQYF | TGTGCCAGCAGTCTGGGGAGCTCCTACGAGCAGTACTTC | . | TRBV28 | . | TRBJ2-7
CASSDGTLGAFF | TGTGCCAGCAGTGACGGGACACTGGGTGCTTTCTTT | . | TRBV28 | . | TRBJ1-1